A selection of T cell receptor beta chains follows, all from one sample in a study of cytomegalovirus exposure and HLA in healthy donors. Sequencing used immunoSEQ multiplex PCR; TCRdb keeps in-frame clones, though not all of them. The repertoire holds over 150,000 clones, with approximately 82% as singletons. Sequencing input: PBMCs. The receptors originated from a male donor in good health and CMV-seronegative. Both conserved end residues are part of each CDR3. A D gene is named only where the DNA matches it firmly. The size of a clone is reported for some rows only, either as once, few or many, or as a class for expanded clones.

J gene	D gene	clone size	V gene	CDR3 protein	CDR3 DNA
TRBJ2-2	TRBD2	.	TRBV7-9	CASSFRGANTGELFF	TGTGCCAGCAGCTTTCGGGGGGCGAACACCGGGGAGCTGTTTTTT
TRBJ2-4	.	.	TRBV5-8	CASSLLSTAKNIQYF	TGTGCCAGCAGCTTATTGAGCACGGCCAAAAACATTCAGTACTTC
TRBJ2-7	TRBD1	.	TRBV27	CASSSNRGHEQYF	TGTGCCAGCAGTTCAAACAGGGGTCACGAGCAGTACTTC
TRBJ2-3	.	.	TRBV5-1	CASSPVGEGTDTQYF	TGCGCCAGCAGCCCGGTAGGGGAAGGCACAGATACGCAGTATTTT
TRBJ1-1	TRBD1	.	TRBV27	CASSSRTGGAAFF	TGTGCCAGCAGTAGCCGGACAGGGGGCGCAGCTTTCTTT
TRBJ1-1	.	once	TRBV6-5	CASGLMRGLAFF	TGTGCCAGCGGACTTATGCGGGGCTTAGCTTTCTTT
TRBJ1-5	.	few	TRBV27	CASGTLTTVYSNQPQHF	TGTGCCAGCGGTACCCTCACAACAGTTTATAGCAATCAGCCCCAGCATTTT
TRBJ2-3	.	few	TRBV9	CASSVRGLETLIDTQYF	TGTGCCAGCAGCGTAAGGGGTTTGGAGACTCTTATTGATACGCAGTATTTT
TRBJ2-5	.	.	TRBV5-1	CASSFGLEETQYF	TGCGCCAGCAGCTTCGGACTGGAAGAGACCCAGTACTTC
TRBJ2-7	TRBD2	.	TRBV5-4	CASSSTSAAYEQYF	TGTGCCAGCAGCTCGACTAGCGCGGCGTACGAGCAGTACTTC
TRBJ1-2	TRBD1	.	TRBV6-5	CASSYSDRGYGYTF	TGTGCCAGCAGTTATTCGGACAGGGGATATGGCTACACCTTC
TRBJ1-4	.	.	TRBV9	CASSVGATANEKLFF	TGTGCCAGCAGCGTAGGTGCGACAGCTAATGAAAAACTGTTTTTT
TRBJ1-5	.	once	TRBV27	CASSLSGRSNQPQHF	TGTGCCAGCAGTTTATCGGGCAGAAGCAATCAGCCCCAGCATTTT
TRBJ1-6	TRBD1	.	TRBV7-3	CASSLGGQGNSPLHF	TGTGCCAGCAGCTTAGGAGGACAGGGGAATTCACCCCTCCACTTT
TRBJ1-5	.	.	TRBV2	CASSEGQDNNQPQHF	TGTGCCAGCAGTGAAGGGCAGGATAACAATCAGCCCCAGCATTTT
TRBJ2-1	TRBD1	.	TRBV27	CASGKQGAHEQFF	TGTGCCAGCGGAAAACAGGGGGCGCATGAGCAGTTCTTC
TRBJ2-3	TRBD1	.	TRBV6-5	CASSYSGTGAPDTQYF	TGTGCCAGCAGTTACTCTGGGACAGGGGCACCGGATACGCAGTATTTT
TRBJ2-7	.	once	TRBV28	CASRRTGDSYEQYF	TGTGCCAGCAGGCGAACCGGGGACTCCTACGAGCAGTACTTC
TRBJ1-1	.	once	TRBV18	CASSPQVNTEAFF	TGTGCCAGCTCACCGCAGGTGAACACTGAAGCTTTCTTT
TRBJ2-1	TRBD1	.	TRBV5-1	CASSSRTGVRNEQFF	TGCGCCAGCAGTTCTAGGACAGGGGTGCGGAATGAGCAGTTCTTC
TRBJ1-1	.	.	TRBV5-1	CASSLQAENTEAFF	TGCGCCAGCAGCTTGCAGGCAGAGAACACTGAAGCTTTCTTT
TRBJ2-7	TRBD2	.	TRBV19	CASSITSGGYEQYF	TGTGCCAGTAGTATTACGAGCGGGGGTTACGAGCAGTACTTC
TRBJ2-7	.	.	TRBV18	CASSPRRATYEQYF	TGTGCCAGCTCACCCCGCAGGGCAACCTACGAGCAGTACTTC
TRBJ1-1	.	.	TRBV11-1	CASSTRRGNTEAFF	TGTGCCAGCAGCACACGAAGGGGGAACACTGAAGCTTTCTTT
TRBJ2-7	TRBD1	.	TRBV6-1	CASKGQGAAYEQYF	TGTGCCAGCAAGGGACAGGGGGCGGCGTACGAGCAGTACTTC
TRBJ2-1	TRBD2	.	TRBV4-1	CASRPTSGVNEQFF	TGCGCCAGCAGACCGACTAGCGGGGTCAATGAGCAGTTCTTC
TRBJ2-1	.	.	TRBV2	CASSEQGQRHNEQFF	TGTGCCAGCAGTGAGCAAGGACAGCGCCACAATGAGCAGTTCTTC
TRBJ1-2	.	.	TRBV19	CASRQGNYGYTF	TGTGCCAGTCGTCAGGGGAACTATGGCTACACCTTC
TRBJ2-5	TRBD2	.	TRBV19	CASSRTSGILGETQYF	TGTGCCAGTAGTCGGACTAGCGGGATTCTCGGAGAGACCCAGTACTTC
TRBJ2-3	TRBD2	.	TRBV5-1	CASSLMGGQDTQYF	TGCGCCAGCAGCTTGATGGGAGGGCAAGATACGCAGTATTTT
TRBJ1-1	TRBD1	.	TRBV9	CASSTRQGNTEAFF	TGTGCCAGCAGCACCCGACAGGGAAACACTGAAGCTTTCTTT
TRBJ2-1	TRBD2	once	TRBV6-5	CASSYSIAGVDEQFF	TGTGCCAGCAGTTACTCAATCGCGGGGGTTGACGAGCAGTTCTTC
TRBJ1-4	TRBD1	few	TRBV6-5	CASSYFGTGNEKLFF	TGTGCCAGCAGTTACTTTGGGACAGGAAATGAAAAACTGTTTTTT
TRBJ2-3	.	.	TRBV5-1	CASSSRDRGTDTQYF	TGCGCCAGCAGCTCCCGGGACCGGGGGACAGATACGCAGTATTTT
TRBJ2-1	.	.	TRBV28	CASIAPTSSGRGEFF	TGTGCCAGCATCGCCCCAACGTCTAGCGGAAGGGGGGAGTTCTTC
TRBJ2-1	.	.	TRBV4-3	CASSQERTLGLSYNEQFF	TGCGCCAGCAGCCAAGAAAGAACCCTCGGACTTTCTTACAATGAGCAGTTCTTC
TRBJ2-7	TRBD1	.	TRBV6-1	CASTRPGQGGYEQYF	TGTGCCAGCACTAGACCGGGACAGGGGGGCTACGAGCAGTACTTC
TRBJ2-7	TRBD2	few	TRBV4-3	CASSQEWGLARYEQYF	TGCGCCAGCAGCCAAGAATGGGGACTAGCGCGCTACGAGCAGTACTTC
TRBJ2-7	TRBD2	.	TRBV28	CATSRDYPYEQYF	TGTGCCACCAGCCGGGACTACCCCTACGAGCAGTACTTC
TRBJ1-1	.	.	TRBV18	CASSPTGRADTGAFF	TGTGCCAGCTCACCCACAGGGAGGGCCGATACAGGAGCTTTCTTT
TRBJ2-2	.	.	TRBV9	CASSVDPPKRSGTGELFF	TGTGCCAGCAGCGTAGACCCCCCGAAGCGGTCGGGGACCGGGGAGCTGTTTTTT
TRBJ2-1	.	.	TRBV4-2	CASSHLGRNNEQFF	TGTGCCAGCAGCCACTTGGGGAGAAACAATGAGCAGTTCTTC
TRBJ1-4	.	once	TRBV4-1	CASSQDRVEKLFF	TGCGCCAGCAGCCAAGATCGGGTTGAAAAACTGTTTTTT
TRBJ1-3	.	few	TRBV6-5	CASSSTRRFSGNTIYF	TGTGCCAGCAGTTCAACTCGGAGGTTCTCTGGAAACACCATATATTTT
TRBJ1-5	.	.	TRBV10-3	CAISEGQNQPQHF	TGTGCCATCAGTGAGGGGCAGAATCAGCCCCAGCATTTT
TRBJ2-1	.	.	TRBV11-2	CASSFLKQDFNEQFF	TGTGCCAGCAGCTTTTTAAAACAGGATTTCAATGAGCAGTTCTTC